This T cell receptor (beta chain) appears in the sequencing data of a study of identical twins. Study-level findings and limits: Beta out-of-frame twin sharing showed a weaker excess. Memory repertoires lacked the insertion deficit that abundant cord blood beta clonotypes showed.

In the case of this clonotype: Its cognate antigen is unknown.

Via MiXCR, TCRdb re-called the 5' RACE reads, giving one row per CDR3 protein. The data contain about 900,000 distinct CDR3 sequences, over 9% of them singletons. The CDR3 length is 14 residues. The germline gives CDR1 SGDLS, CDR2 YYNGEE. The V and J ends lost 4 bases and 3 bases respectively, with 13 bases between them. The data were also submitted as part of a second study, on yellow fever vaccine responses in identical twins.

Sequencing was performed on PBMCs. V gene TRBV9 combines with J gene TRBJ1-2; possible D gene TRBD1, 5 bases. The receptor's source is a woman younger than 30 in good health. The CDR3 DNA reads TGTGCCAGCAGCCAGTGGGACTGGGACTATGGCTACACCTTC. Its translation is CASSQWDWDYGYTF.